These 16 T cell receptor beta chains came from one sample sequenced in a study of blood T cell repertoires in COVID-19. Clones were sequenced by immunoSEQ multiplex PCR, and TCRdb holds only the in-frame ones, with some missing. The sample lists around 250,000 clones, more than 85% occurring once. Sample: PBMCs or T cells enriched from blood (not recorded which). The receptors were sampled from a woman between 45 and 65 years old who had recovered from COVID-19.

The chain employs TRBV5-1 and TRBJ2-3; tentatively, D is TRBD2 (6 bases). The CDR3 has 16 amino acids. V was shortened by 0 bases and J by 3 bases, with 14 bases between the two germline ends. Per the germline V gene, CDR1 is SGHRS and CDR2 is YFSETQ. The chain's CDR3 is CASSLVSSVRTDTQYF. CDR3 sequence (DNA): TGCGCCAGCAGCTTGGTTTCTAGCGTTCGGACAGATACGCAGTATTTT.

This chain links TRBV29-1 with TRBJ1-1, with D unresolved. CDR1 SQVTM and CDR2 ANQGSEA come from the germline V gene. V was shortened by 4 bases and J by 5 bases, with 14 bases between the two germline ends. This CDR3 region has 13 residues. CDR3 in DNA: TGCAGCGTTGTGGGAGTGAGGGAAACTGAAGCTTTCTTT. This codes for CSVVGVRETEAFF.

V and J are TRBV5-1 and TRBJ1-3, with TRBD1 as a possible D gene (6 bases). The CDR3 contains 14 residues. Germline loops: CDR1 SGHRS, CDR2 YFSETQ. V shed 4 bases and J shed 3 bases, with 11 bases lying between them. The CDR3 DNA follows: TGCGCCAGCAGCCCCCAGACAGGTGGAAACACCATATATTTT. It yields the protein CASSPQTGGNTIYF. The whole variable domain, remainder taken from reference TRBV5-1 and TRBJ1-3, is KAGVTQTPRYLIKTRGQQVTLSCSPISGHRSVSWYQQTPGQGLQFLFEYFSETQRNKGNFPGRFSGRQFSNSRSEMNVSTLELGDSALYLCASSPQTGGNTIYFGEGSWLTVV.

The chain uses TRBV10-2 and TRBJ2-1, with 11 bases lining up with TRBD2. The CDR3 runs 16 residues. Per germline, CDR1 WSHSY and CDR2 SAAADI. V dropped 7 bases and J dropped 4; count of bases not matched to a gene: 9. The CDR3, as DNA: TGCGCCAGCAATCAAGTAGCGGGAGGGCCATACAATGAGCAGTTCTTC. It specifies CASNQVAGGPYNEQFF.

The gene calls are TRBV18 and TRBJ2-7; D call uncertain. This CDR3 has 14 amino acids. Looked up from germline, CDR1 is KGHSH and CDR2 is LQKENI. V shed 0 bases and J shed 2 bases, with 8 bases lying between them. The CDR3 region has the DNA TGTGCCAGCTCACCACCTAGCAGAACCTACGAGCAGTACTTC. Amino acids: CASSPPSRTYEQYF. The variable domain in full, with the rest retrieved from reference TRBV18 and TRBJ2-7, is NAGVMQNPRHLVRRRGQEARLRCSPMKGHSHVYWYRQLPEEGLKFMVYLQKENIIDESGMPKERFSAEFPKEGPSILRIQQVVRGDSAAYFCASSPPSRTYEQYFGPGTRLTVT.

As concerns this clone: Lacking the conserved final phenylalanine or tryptophan, this CDR3 likely reflects a read error. The DNA is omitted, as the CDR3 cannot be located on it reliably, and the CDR3 follows TCRdb's listing. J is TRBJ1-1 and V is TRBV28; the D segment call TRBD1 is taken from the table without a DNA check. Inclusive of both ends, the CDR3 amounts to 11 amino acids. Germline V lookup: CDR1 MDHEN, CDR2 SYDVKM. The CDR3 here is CASSSMGAPLL.

V and J are TRBV6-5 and TRBJ2-3; TRBD2 matches 12 bases. Germline values: CDR1 MNHEY, CDR2 SVGAGI. V was clipped by 6 bases and J by 8 bases; unmatched bases: 6. This CDR3 is 14 amino acids long. The CDR3 protein is CASSPTSGSVTQYF. CDR3 nucleotide sequence: TGTGCCAGCAGCCCGACTAGCGGGAGCGTTACGCAGTATTTT.

This chain connects TRBV5-4 to TRBJ2-3; 14 bases are shared with TRBD2. The V segment lost 4 bases and the J segment 13 bases; nucleotides outside the gene matches: 11. The CDR3 has 15 residues. From germline, CDR1 is SGHNT and CDR2 YYREEE (reference sequence). The CDR3 DNA sequence: TGTGCCAGCAGCCTCGGGACTAGCGGGAGTCTGTCGGAGTATTTT. It yields the protein CASSLGTSGSLSEYF.

The rearrangement uses TRBV20-1 and TRBJ2-3, with D possibly being TRBD2 (5 bases). Trimming pared 3 bases from V and 0 bases from J, leaving 7 bases between. Germline values: CDR1 DFQATT, CDR2 SNEGSKA (reference sequence). The CDR3 is 13 residues long. CDR3 loop: CSASGGSTDTQYF. The CDR3 DNA follows: TGCAGTGCTAGTGGCGGGAGCACAGATACGCAGTATTTT.

The chain is built from TRBV28 and TRBJ1-1, with D unresolved. Germline V lookup: CDR1 MDHEN, CDR2 SYDVKM. The CDR3 sequence is 14 residues long. The ends were cut back, 11 bases at V and 0 bases at J, with 16 bases in the middle. CDR3 sequence: CAVKGVSMNTEAFF. CDR3 nucleotides: TGTGCCGTAAAGGGAGTTTCGATGAACACTGAAGCTTTCTTT.

The rearrangement joins TRBV19 to TRBJ2-1; 9 bases map to TRBD2. The CDR3 runs 15 residues. V gave up 4 bases and J gave up 5 bases; unmatched junction bases: 6. Germline V gives CDR1 LNHDA, CDR2 SQIVND (reference sequence). The CDR3 region is CASSTRERGDNEQFF. Here the CDR3 DNA reads TGTGCCAGTAGTACCCGCGAGCGGGGGGACAATGAGCAGTTCTTC. Variable domain in full (rest from reference TRBV19 and TRBJ2-1): DGGITQSPKYLFRKEGQNVTLSCEQNLNHDAMYWYRQDPGQGLRLIYYSQIVNDFQKGDIAEGYSVSREKKESFPLTVTSAQKNPTAFYLCASSTRERGDNEQFFGPGTRLTVL.

The genes are TRBV7-2 and TRBJ1-5; 8 bases fit TRBD1. This CDR3 region has 13 residues. The germline CDR1 and CDR2 sequences are SGHTA and FQGNSA. V trimming: 8 bases; J trimming: 7 bases; junction bases outside the gene matches: 7. The CDR3 region has the DNA TGTGCCAGCGCGTTCCGGGACAGGCAGCCCCAGCATTTT. Encoded protein: CASAFRDRQPQHF.

The gene calls are TRBV4-3 and TRBJ2-1; perhaps TRBD2 as D (6 bases). The CDR3 runs 15 residues. Germline loops: CDR1 LGHNA, CDR2 YSLEER. Trimming pared 6 bases from V and 1 base from J, leaving 13 bases between. This CDR3 reads CASSSSANSYNEQFF. CDR3 DNA sequence: TGCGCCAGCAGTTCTAGCGCTAATTCCTACAATGAGCAGTTCTTC.

This chain links TRBV6-2 or TRBV6-3 with TRBJ2-3; D might be TRBD2 (6 bases). V lost 2 bases and J 2 bases, leaving 8 bases between the germline ends. In germline, CDR1 is MNHEY, CDR2 SVGEGT. The CDR3 is 14 residues long. As DNA, the CDR3 is TGTGCCAGCAGTTACGCGGGACTCACAGATACGCAGTATTTT. It specifies CASSYAGLTDTQYF.

This clone was seen more than once but under ten times. This chain joins TRBV20-1 and TRBJ2-1; 10 bases are shared with TRBD2. The CDR3 spans 15 residues. V was clipped by 6 bases and J by 10 bases; unmatched bases: 15. In germline, CDR1 is DFQATT, CDR2 SNEGSKA (reference sequence). The CDR3 sequence: CSASYLAGVDGEQFF. The CDR3 DNA reads as TGCAGTGCAAGTTACCTAGCGGGAGTCGATGGCGAGCAGTTCTTC.

J is TRBJ1-1 and V is TRBV9; D might be TRBD1 (6 bases). Germline V gives CDR1 SGDLS, CDR2 YYNGEE. The V gene lost 0 bases and the J gene lost 5 bases, with 17 bases spanning the gap. The CDR3 spans 16 residues. The CDR3 region is CASSVGPKGGETEAFF. The CDR3 nucleotides read TGTGCCAGCAGCGTAGGTCCCAAAGGGGGGGAGACTGAAGCTTTCTTT.